Below, 17 T cell receptor beta chains from the same sample are listed, as sequenced in a study of blood T cell repertoires in COVID-19. TCRdb's table, derived via immunoSEQ multiplex PCR, lists solely in-frame clones and lacks some. This sample has a few hundred thousand clones, with approximately 86% found just once. Input material: peripheral blood. These receptors were taken from a man of 80 years or more with acute or convalescent COVID-19.

The chain is built from TRBV7-3 and TRBJ2-5; unclear D gene. The CDR3 has 14 amino acids. V shed 7 bases and J shed 1 base, with 13 bases lying between them. CDR1 is SGHTA, CDR2 FQGTGA, per germline. The chain's CDR3 is CASNSPGFQETQYF. The CDR3 region has the DNA TGTGCCAGCAACTCCCCGGGTTTCCAAGAGACCCAGTACTTC.

The chain is built from TRBV6-5 and TRBJ1-5, with a tentative D call TRBD1 (5 bases). This CDR3 has 13 amino acids. Trimming pared 8 bases from V and 1 base from J, leaving 9 bases between. The germline V gene encodes CDR1 MNHEY and CDR2 SVGAGI. The CDR3, as DNA: TGTGCCAGCCGAAGACAGAGCAATCAGCCCCAGCATTTT. This codes for CASRRQSNQPQHF.

The V gene is TRBV7-2, the J gene TRBJ1-5; 7 bases line up with TRBD1. Germline assignment: CDR1 SGHTA and CDR2 FQGNSA. This CDR3 is 16 amino acids long. Germline trimming cut 4 bases from V and 2 bases from J; bases unmatched to any gene: 8. The CDR3 loop is CASSSQGGNGNQPQHF. The CDR3 nucleotides are TGTGCCAGCAGCTCGCAGGGGGGAAACGGCAATCAGCCCCAGCATTTT.

This clone was found once. The J gene is TRBJ1-1, the V gene TRBV11-1, with TRBD1 as a possible D gene (5 bases). The CDR3 consists of 15 residues. Germline CDR1 reads SGHAT; CDR2 reads FQDESV (reference sequence). V was trimmed by 5 bases and J by 4 bases, leaving 17 bases between them. The CDR3 DNA sequence: TGTGCCAGCAGCGCGGAAGGGGTGCGAGCCACTGAAGCTTTCTTT. It codes for CASSAEGVRATEAFF.

The chain carries TRBV18 and TRBJ1-2, with 9 bases matching TRBD1. Losses at the gene ends were 4 bases for V and 2 bases for J; bases not matched to a gene: 5. Germline lookup yields CDR1 KGHSH and CDR2 LQKENI. This CDR3 has 15 amino acids. The CDR3 bases are TGTGCCAGCTCACACCCCGGGACAGGGAACTATGGCTACACCTTC. Its translation: CASSHPGTGNYGYTF.

The chain uses TRBV2 and TRBJ2-2; D is possibly TRBD1 (6 bases). This CDR3 region has 15 residues. Germline CDR1 SNHLY, CDR2 FYNNEI. V was pared by 5 bases and J by 8 bases, with 18 bases between. CDR3 amino acids: CASSQQGGYAGELFF. The CDR3 nucleotides are TGTGCCAGCAGTCAACAGGGTGGCTACGCTGGGGAGCTGTTTTTT.

The J gene is TRBJ2-1, the V gene TRBV7-8; D is possibly TRBD1 (6 bases). CDR3 size: 13 residues. V lost 6 bases, J lost 4 bases, and 10 bases lay in between. The germline CDR1 and CDR2 sequences are SGHVS and FQNEAQ. The DNA of the CDR3 is TGTGCCAGCAGAATCGGACAGTACAATGAGCAGTTCTTC. This codes for CASRIGQYNEQFF.

This clone was detected a few times. V usage is TRBV4-1 and J usage is TRBJ1-1, with a possible D match to TRBD1 (5 bases). V lost 4 bases and J lost 3, with 15 bases in between. Germline V lookup: CDR1 MGHRA, CDR2 YSYEKL. The CDR3 extends over 15 amino acids. The DNA for the CDR3 is TGCGCCAGCAGCCTATTATCAGGGAGGGACACTGAAGCTTTCTTT. Translating gives CASSLLSGRDTEAFF.

CDR3: CASSLQNTEAFF. The CDR3 nucleotides read TGTGCCAGCAGTTTACAGAACACTGAAGCTTTCTTT. This sequence joins TRBV28 and TRBJ1-1; D unresolved. V lost 2 bases and J lost 1, with 2 bases in between. The CDR3 is made up of 12 amino acids. CDR1 and CDR2 (germline): MDHEN, SYDVKM.

The chain carries TRBV28 and TRBJ1-1; 8 positions match TRBD1. CDR1 and CDR2 (germline): MDHEN, SYDVKM. CDR3 length: 15 amino acids. The ends lost 7 bases at V and 2 bases at J; junction bases unmatched: 9. The CDR3 spells CASIGVDRANTEAFF. For the CDR3, the DNA is TGTGCCAGCATAGGAGTGGACAGGGCAAACACTGAAGCTTTCTTT.

The chain links TRBV21-1 to TRBJ1-2; TRBD1 was called by the table and not checked on the DNA. TRBV21-1 is a listed pseudogene. The CDR3 covers 18 residues. CDR3 DNA sequence: TGTGCCAGCAGCAAAAGGGGGACAGGAGATATAGCTAACTATGGCTACACCTTC. Amino acid sequence: CASSKRGTGDIANYGYTF.

About this clone: Different DNA sequences within this sample yield the same CDR3. The rearrangement joins TRBV7-3 to TRBJ1-3; D remains ambiguous. The CDR3 is 15 amino acids. Trimming removed 0 bases from V and 0 bases from J, with 6 bases in between. CDR1 is SGHTA, CDR2 FQGTGA, per germline. This CDR3 is CASSLTGASGNTIYF. The CDR3, as DNA: TGTGCCAGCAGCTTAACAGGAGCCTCTGGAAACACCATATATTTT.

The V call is TRBV29-1, the J call TRBJ2-3; the D is unclear. Germline values: CDR1 SQVTM, CDR2 ANQGSEA. Deletions cut 5 bases from V and 1 base from J, with 7 bases between. This CDR3 comprises 12 residues. The CDR3 DNA follows: TGCAGCGTTCGAGCCGGCACAGATACGCAGTATTTT. Its translation is CSVRAGTDTQYF.

This rearrangement joins TRBV4-2 to TRBJ1-4, with TRBD1 identical over 9 bases. The V and J ends lost 0 bases and 7 bases, in that order; junction bases with no gene match: 6. CDR3 length: 16 residues. Germline V gene sequence: CDR1 LGHNA, CDR2 YNFKEQ. The CDR3, as DNA: TGTGCCAGCAGCCAAGAAAGAACAGGGGGCGGTGAAAAACTGTTTTTT. Amino acid sequence: CASSQERTGGGEKLFF.

This chain joins TRBV6-5 and TRBJ2-2; the D is unclear. V lost 1 base and J 3 bases, leaving 12 bases between the germline ends. This CDR3 has 16 amino acids. CDR1 and CDR2 (germline): MNHEY, SVGAGI. The CDR3 nucleotides read TGTGCCAGCAGTTACTTTGCCCCACGCGACACCGGGGAGCTGTTTTTT. Amino acids: CASSYFAPRDTGELFF.

The chain is built from TRBV27 and TRBJ2-7, with a tentative D call TRBD2 (5 bases). The V end lost 5 bases, the J end lost 7 bases, and 12 bases lay between the germline ends. This CDR3 is built from 12 residues. The germline CDR1 and CDR2 sequences are MNHEY and SMNVEV (reference sequence). The CDR3 here is CASSTGSGEQYF. CDR3 nucleotide sequence: TGTGCCAGCAGTACGGGGTCCGGGGAGCAGTACTTC.

This chain joins TRBV7-8 and TRBJ2-1; D gene uncertain. Germline lookup yields CDR1 SGHVS and CDR2 FQNEAQ. Trimming shortened V by 5 bases and J by 9 bases, and 11 bases separated the two germline ends. This CDR3 is built from 12 residues. The CDR3 loop reads CASSPTAREQFF. In DNA form, the CDR3 reads TGTGCCAGCAGCCCCACCGCGCGTGAGCAGTTCTTC.